The 15 T cell receptor beta chains presented below share a single source sample, sequenced in a study of blood T cells in healthy people across ages. A second PCR of 7 to 11 cycles used a sample-barcoded 5' primer and a J-beta primer mix. TCRdb redid the calling of the 5' RACE reads with MiXCR, one entry per CDR3 protein. Found here are 1.2 million to 1.5 million distinct CDR3 sequences, roughly 40% of them singletons; the top ten hold approximately 7.9%. Source material: blood. These receptors were taken from a woman between 18 and 30 years old in good health.

In DNA, the CDR3 is TGCAGTGCTAGAGAAGATCCCGCCTCGGTGTCACCCCTCCACTTT. This sequence encodes CSAREDPASVSPLHF. The chain combines TRBV20-1 with TRBJ1-6; D unclear. The CDR3 sequence is 15 residues long. V was pared by 0 bases and J by 10 bases, with 16 bases between. Germline CDR1 DFQATT, CDR2 SNEGSKA (reference sequence).

This clonotype was detected only once. One end of the junction is discordant with germline, which a read error may explain. This chain joins TRBV7-9 and TRBJ2-1, with TRBD2 matching 9 bases. In germline, CDR1 is SEHNR, CDR2 FQNEAQ (reference sequence). This CDR3 comprises 16 residues. The CDR3 protein is CAGSPPTSGSYNEQFF. The CDR3 DNA reads TGTGCCGGCAGCCCCCCGACTAGCGGTTCCTACAATGAGCAGTTCTTC.

The chain joins TRBV2 to TRBJ2-2; 7 nucleotides match TRBD1. This CDR3 is 14 amino acids long. Germline values: CDR1 SNHLY, CDR2 FYNNEI. V lost 6 bases, J lost 6 bases, and 7 bases stayed unmatched. The CDR3 sequence is CASSEGAHPGELFF. The CDR3 DNA sequence: TGTGCCAGCAGCGAGGGGGCGCATCCCGGGGAGCTGTTTTTT.

This chain links TRBV4-1 with TRBJ2-7; possibly TRBD2 for D (5 bases). Germline CDR1 reads MGHRA; CDR2 reads YSYEKL. The germline V and J ends were trimmed by 3 bases and 0 bases, with 9 bases remaining between them. The CDR3 is 14 residues long. This CDR3 reads CASSQPTSSYEQYF. Written as DNA, the CDR3 is TGCGCCAGCAGCCAGCCCACTAGCTCCTACGAGCAGTACTTC.

The chain uses TRBV12-3 or TRBV12-4 and TRBJ1-3, with D possibly matching TRBD1 (6 bases). This CDR3 has 16 residues. V was clipped by 5 bases and J by 0 bases, with 14 bases between them. The CDR3 spells CASSPRGQRSGNTIYF. The CDR3 nucleotides read TGTGCCAGCAGTCCACGCGGACAGCGCTCTGGAAACACCATATATTTT.

The genes are TRBV5-1 and TRBJ2-5; either TRBD1 or TRBD2 may fit D (6 bases each). The J call is doubtful: the DNA matches TRBJ2-7 better. There are 15 residues in the CDR3. Germline CDR1 and CDR2: SGHRS and YFSETQ. CDR3 loop: CASSWVGGASDEQYF. For the CDR3, the DNA is TGCGCCAGCAGCTGGGTGGGGGGCGCATCGGACGAGCAGTACTTC.

This clonotype was observed at least ten times. At one boundary the junction diverges from the germline segment, which might be a read error. V usage is TRBV5-6 and J usage is TRBJ2-7; no firm D call. Germline V CDR1 and CDR2: SGHDT, YYEEEE. The CDR3 spans 12 residues. CDR3 sequence (DNA): TGCGCCAGCAGTGGTTTGTCCTACGAGCAGTACTTC. Amino acid sequence: CASSGLSYEQYF.

The chain joins TRBV27 to TRBJ1-1; TRBD1 agrees at 7 bases. This CDR3 region has 15 residues. Germline lookup yields CDR1 MNHEY and CDR2 SMNVEV (reference sequence). V shed 0 bases, J shed 7 bases, and the junction held 8 bases outside the gene matches. CDR3 sequence: CASSLSVGGWDEAFF. DNA of the CDR3: TGTGCCAGCAGTTTATCCGTAGGGGGCTGGGATGAAGCTTTCTTT.

The chain has TRBV6-1 and TRBJ2-1; 9 bases are shared with TRBD2. The tail of the sequence fits TRBJ2-7 better, so the J call may be wrong. Germline CDR1 MNHNS, CDR2 SASEGT. The CDR3 is made up of 15 amino acids. The CDR3 reads CASSGASSGINEQYF. CDR3 coding DNA: TGTGCCAGCAGTGGGGCGTCTAGCGGGATAAATGAGCAGTACTTC.

This chain joins TRBV20-1 and TRBJ2-5, with TRBD1 identical over 8 bases. CDR1 DFQATT and CDR2 SNEGSKA come from the germline V gene (reference sequence). V lost 6 bases to trimming and J lost 4 bases; unmatched junction nucleotides: 10. The CDR3 covers 14 residues. Here the CDR3 reads CSATPDRDRETQYF. DNA of the CDR3: TGCAGTGCAACCCCGGACAGGGACCGAGAGACCCAGTACTTC.

A few counts support this clonotype. CDR3 in DNA: TGCGCCAGCAGCCAGACCGAACAGGGGAACTATGGCTACACCTTC. Amino acid sequence: CASSQTEQGNYGYTF. This chain joins TRBV4-1 and TRBJ1-2; the match to TRBD1 covers 7 bases. With 3 bases clipped from V and 2 bases from J, the junction kept 6 bases outside the gene matches. Germline V gene lookup returns CDR1 MGHRA and CDR2 YSYEKL. The CDR3 covers 15 residues.

This clonotype was detected only a few times. J is TRBJ1-1 and V is TRBV29-1, with unresolved D. V lost 3 bases and J 6 bases, leaving 5 bases between the germline ends. CDR3 length: 10 amino acids. Looked up from germline, CDR1 is SQVTM and CDR2 is ANQGSEA. CDR3: CSVDGPEAFF. The CDR3 DNA is TGCAGCGTTGATGGCCCTGAAGCTTTCTTT.

This clonotype has only a few counts. V usage is TRBV2 and J usage is TRBJ2-1, with D perhaps matching TRBD2 (6 bases). V dropped 4 bases and J dropped 5 bases, with 27 bases sitting between them. The CDR3 contains 19 residues. Germline CDR1 reads SNHLY; CDR2 reads FYNNEI. The CDR3 reads CASSVPDRLDLWANNEQFF. The CDR3 bases are TGTGCCAGCAGTGTCCCCGATAGACTAGACTTATGGGCCAACAATGAGCAGTTCTTC.

V and J are TRBV29-1 and TRBJ2-7; D is perhaps TRBD1 (6 bases). This CDR3 is 14 amino acids long. Trimming stripped 7 bases from V and 7 bases from J, with 23 bases between. Germline V gives CDR1 SQVTM, CDR2 ANQGSEA. CDR3 protein: CSGIDRTRYNEQYF. Written as DNA, the CDR3 is TGCAGCGGGATAGACAGGACGAGGTACAATGAGCAGTACTTC.

This clonotype was detected a few times. The chain combines TRBV6-5 with TRBJ1-5, with TRBD1 as a possible D gene (6 bases). CDR3 length equals 15 residues. Trimming took 5 bases from V and 1 from J, leaving 12 bases between them. Germline lookup yields CDR1 MNHEY and CDR2 SVGAGI. DNA of the CDR3: TGTGCCAGCAGTCCAAACAGGGCCAGCAATCAGCCCCAGCATTTT. Protein product: CASSPNRASNQPQHF.